The present entry profiles one TCR beta chain with its context. Produced via immunoSEQ multiplex PCR; TCRdb's table is partial and in-frame only. Among 150,000 to 200,000 clones listed, 80% to 95% were seen once. This entry comes from a study of control samples from healthy donors and cancer patients. The CDR3 is 13 residues long. Germline CDR1 and CDR2: SGHTA and FQGTGA. V was shortened by 4 bases and J by 3 bases, with 10 bases between the two germline ends. The V and J genes are TRBV7-3 and TRBJ2-7; D is ambiguous. The receptor was isolated from a woman in her 30s in good health. The sample comprised blood. The CDR3 bases are TGTGCCAGCAGCTGTACGTTACTCTACGAGCAGTACTTC. As protein: CASSCTLLYEQYF.